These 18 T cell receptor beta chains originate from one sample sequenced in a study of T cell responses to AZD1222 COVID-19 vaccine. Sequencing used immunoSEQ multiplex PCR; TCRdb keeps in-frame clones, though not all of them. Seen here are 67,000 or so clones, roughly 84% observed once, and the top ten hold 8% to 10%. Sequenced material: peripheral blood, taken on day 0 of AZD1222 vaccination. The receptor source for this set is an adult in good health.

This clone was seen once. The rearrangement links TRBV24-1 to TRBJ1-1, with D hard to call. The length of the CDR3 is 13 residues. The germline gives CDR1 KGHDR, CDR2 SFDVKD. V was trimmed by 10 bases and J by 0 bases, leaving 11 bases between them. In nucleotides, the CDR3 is TGTGCCACACGGTCCAGTATGAACACTGAAGCTTTCTTT. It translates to CATRSSMNTEAFF.

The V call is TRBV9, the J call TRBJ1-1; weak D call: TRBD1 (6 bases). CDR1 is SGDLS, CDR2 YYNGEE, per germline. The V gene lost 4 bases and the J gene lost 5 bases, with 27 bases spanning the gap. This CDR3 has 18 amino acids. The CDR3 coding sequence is TGTGCCAGCAGCCCAACCTCACCGGTGGGGGGCTATTTGACTGAAGCTTTCTTT. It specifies CASSPTSPVGGYLTEAFF.

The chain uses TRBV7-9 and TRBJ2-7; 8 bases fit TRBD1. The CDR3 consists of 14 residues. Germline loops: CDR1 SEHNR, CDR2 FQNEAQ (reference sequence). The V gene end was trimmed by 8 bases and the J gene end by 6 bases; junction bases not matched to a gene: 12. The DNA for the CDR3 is TGTGCCAGCTCCGAAGACAGGGGCCCTCGCGAGCAGTACTTC. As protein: CASSEDRGPREQYF.

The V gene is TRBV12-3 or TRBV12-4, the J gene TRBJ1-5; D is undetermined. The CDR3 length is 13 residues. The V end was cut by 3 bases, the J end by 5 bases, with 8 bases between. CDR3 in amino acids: CASSFRSHQPQHF. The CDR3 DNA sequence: TGTGCCAGCAGTTTTCGGTCTCATCAGCCCCAGCATTTT.

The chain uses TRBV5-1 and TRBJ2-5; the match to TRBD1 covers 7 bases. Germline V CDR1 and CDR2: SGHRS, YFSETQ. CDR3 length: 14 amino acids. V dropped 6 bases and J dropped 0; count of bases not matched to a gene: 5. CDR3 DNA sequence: TGCGCCAGCATGCTGACAGGGTACCAAGAGACCCAGTACTTC. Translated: CASMLTGYQETQYF. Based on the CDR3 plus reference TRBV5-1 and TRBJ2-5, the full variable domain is KAGVTQTPRYLIKTRGQQVTLSCSPISGHRSVSWYQQTPGQGLQFLFEYFSETQRNKGNFPGRFSGRQFSNSRSEMNVSTLELGDSALYLCASMLTGYQETQYFGPGTRLLVL.

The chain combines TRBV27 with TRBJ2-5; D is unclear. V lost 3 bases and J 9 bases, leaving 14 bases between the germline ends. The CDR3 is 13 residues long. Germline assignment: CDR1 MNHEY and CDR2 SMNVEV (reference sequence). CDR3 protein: CASSLELRAPQYF. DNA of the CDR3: TGTGCCAGCAGTTTGGAGCTCCGCGCTCCCCAGTACTTC.

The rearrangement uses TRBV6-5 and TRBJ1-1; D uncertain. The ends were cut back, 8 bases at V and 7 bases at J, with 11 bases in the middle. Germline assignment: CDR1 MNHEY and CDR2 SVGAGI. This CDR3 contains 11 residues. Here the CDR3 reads CASGISLEAFF. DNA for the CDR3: TGTGCCAGCGGGATCAGCCTTGAAGCTTTCTTT.

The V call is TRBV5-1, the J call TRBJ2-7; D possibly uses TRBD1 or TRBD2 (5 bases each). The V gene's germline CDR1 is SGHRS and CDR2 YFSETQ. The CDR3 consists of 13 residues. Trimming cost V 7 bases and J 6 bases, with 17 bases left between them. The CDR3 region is CASANGATAEQYF. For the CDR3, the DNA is TGCGCCAGCGCGAACGGGGCAACCGCCGAGCAGTACTTC.

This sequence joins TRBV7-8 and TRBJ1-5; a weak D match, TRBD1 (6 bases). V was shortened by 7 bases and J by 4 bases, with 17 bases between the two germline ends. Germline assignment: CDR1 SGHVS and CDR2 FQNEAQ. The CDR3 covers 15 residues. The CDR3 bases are TGTGCCAGCACCGAAGCCGGAGGGGGTAATCAGCCCCAGCATTTT. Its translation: CASTEAGGGNQPQHF.

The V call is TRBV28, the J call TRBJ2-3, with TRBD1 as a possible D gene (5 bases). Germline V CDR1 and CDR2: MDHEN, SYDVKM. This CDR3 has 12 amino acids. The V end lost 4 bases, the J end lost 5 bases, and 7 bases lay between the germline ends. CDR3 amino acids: CASSSQGDTQYF. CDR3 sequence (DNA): TGTGCCAGCAGTTCTCAGGGAGATACGCAGTATTTT.

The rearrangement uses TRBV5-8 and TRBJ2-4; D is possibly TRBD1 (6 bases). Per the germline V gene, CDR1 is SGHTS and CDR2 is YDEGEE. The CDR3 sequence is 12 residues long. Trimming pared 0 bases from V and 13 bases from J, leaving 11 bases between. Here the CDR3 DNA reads TGTGCCAGCAGCTTGGACAGGGAATTACAGTACTTC. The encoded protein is CASSLDRELQYF.

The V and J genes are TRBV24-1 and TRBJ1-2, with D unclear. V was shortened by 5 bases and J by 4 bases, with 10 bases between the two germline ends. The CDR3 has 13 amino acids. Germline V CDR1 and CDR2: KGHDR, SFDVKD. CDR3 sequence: CATSGATFYGYTF. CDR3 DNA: TGTGCCACCAGTGGAGCAACATTCTATGGCTACACCTTC.

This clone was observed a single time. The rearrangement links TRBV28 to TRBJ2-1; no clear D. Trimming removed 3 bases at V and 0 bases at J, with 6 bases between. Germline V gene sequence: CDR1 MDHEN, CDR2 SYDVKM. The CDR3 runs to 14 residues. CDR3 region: CASSFPSSYNEQFF. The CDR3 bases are TGTGCCAGCAGTTTCCCGAGCTCCTACAATGAGCAGTTCTTC.

The CDR3 nucleotides read TGTGCCAGCTCACCACGGGCAGCCGGAGGCACTGAAGCTTTCTTT. As protein: CASSPRAAGGTEAFF. The chain is built from TRBV18 and TRBJ1-1, with D unresolved. V lost 1 base, J lost 4 bases, and 13 bases lay in between. The CDR3 spans 15 residues. Per the germline V gene, CDR1 is KGHSH and CDR2 is LQKENI.

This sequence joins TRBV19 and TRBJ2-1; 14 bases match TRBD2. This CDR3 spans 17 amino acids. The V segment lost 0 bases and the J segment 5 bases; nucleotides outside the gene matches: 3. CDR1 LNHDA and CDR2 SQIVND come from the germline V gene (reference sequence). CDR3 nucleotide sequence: TGTGCCAGTAGTATAGATTCGGGACTAGCGGGGGACAATGAGCAGTTCTTC. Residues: CASSIDSGLAGDNEQFF.

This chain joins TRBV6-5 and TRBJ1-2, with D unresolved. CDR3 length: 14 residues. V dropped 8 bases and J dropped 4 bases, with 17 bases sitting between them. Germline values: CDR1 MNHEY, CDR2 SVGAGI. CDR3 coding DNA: TGTGCCAGCGCCCCGGGCACCACGGGCTATGGCTACACCTTC. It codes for CASAPGTTGYGYTF.

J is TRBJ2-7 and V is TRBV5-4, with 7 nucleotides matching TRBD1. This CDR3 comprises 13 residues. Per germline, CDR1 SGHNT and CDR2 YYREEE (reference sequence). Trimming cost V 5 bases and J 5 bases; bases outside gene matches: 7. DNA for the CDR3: TGTGCCAGCAGTTCACAGGGGTCCGACGAGCAGTACTTC. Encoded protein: CASSSQGSDEQYF.

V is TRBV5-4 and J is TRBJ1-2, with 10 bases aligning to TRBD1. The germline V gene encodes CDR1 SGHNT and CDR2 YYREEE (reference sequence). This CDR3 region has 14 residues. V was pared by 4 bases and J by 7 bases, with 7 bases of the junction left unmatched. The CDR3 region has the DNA TGTGCCAGCAGCCACGGACAGGGGGTTGGTGGCTACACCTTC. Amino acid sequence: CASSHGQGVGGYTF.